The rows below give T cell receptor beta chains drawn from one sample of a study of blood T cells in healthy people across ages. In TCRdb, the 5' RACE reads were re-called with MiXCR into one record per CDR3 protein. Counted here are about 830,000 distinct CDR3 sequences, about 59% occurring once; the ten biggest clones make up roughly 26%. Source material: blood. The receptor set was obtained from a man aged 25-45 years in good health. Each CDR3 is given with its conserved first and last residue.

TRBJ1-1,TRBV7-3,CASSRQGGTGTEAFF
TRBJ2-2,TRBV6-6,CASSRLGRARELFF
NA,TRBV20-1,CSAPGGGQETQYF
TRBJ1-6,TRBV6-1,CASTRRGGNVRGNSPLHF
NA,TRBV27,CATTFRGTQYF
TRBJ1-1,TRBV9,CASTLQGGAVTEAFF
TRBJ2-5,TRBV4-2,CASSQAVWGETQYF
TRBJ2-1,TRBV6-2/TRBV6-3,CASLGGSSYNEQFF
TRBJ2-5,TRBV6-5,CASSYWRGDPRETQYF
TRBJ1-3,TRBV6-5,CASSSQGARGNTIYF
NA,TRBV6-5,CASSRLGTEQYF
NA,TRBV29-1,CSVATGTAYEQYF
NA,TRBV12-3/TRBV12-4,CASSSDWGRETQYF
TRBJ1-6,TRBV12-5,CASGLPRPPEDNSPLHF
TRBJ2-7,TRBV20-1,CSARDQLGTYEQYF
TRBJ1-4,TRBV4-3,CASSQEDREKLFF
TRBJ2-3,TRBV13,CASSLAQAALQGQYF